Listed below are T cell receptor beta chains from one sample, sequenced in a study of blood T cell repertoires in COVID-19. Profiled with immunoSEQ multiplex PCR; TCRdb holds only in-frame clones, not every one. In the table there are about 190,000 clones, around nine tenths of which are singletons. The material sequenced was peripheral blood. The receptors were sampled from a woman younger than 30 who had recovered from COVID-19. Each CDR3 is given with its conserved first and last residue. The D gene is left open where the match is weak. The size of a clone is reported for some rows only, either as once, few or many, or as a class for expanded clones.

CDR3aa,CDR3nt,abundance,v_gene,j_gene,d_gene
CASSRTGNSTDTQYF,TGCGCCAGCAGTCGTACAGGGAATAGCACAGATACGCAGTATTTT,.,TRBV23-1,TRBJ2-3,.
CSVTRTNYNEQFF,TGCAGCGTGACTAGAACGAATTACAATGAGCAGTTCTTC,.,TRBV29-1,TRBJ2-1,.
CASSLAGGSNQPQHF,TGTGCCAGCAGTTTGGCAGGGGGGAGCAATCAGCCCCAGCATTTT,few,TRBV27,TRBJ1-5,TRBD1
CASSDYNRGRGYTF,TGTGCCAGCAGCGATTATAACAGGGGTCGCGGCTACACCTTC,.,TRBV5-6,TRBJ1-2,TRBD1
CASSFDRANEQFF,TGTGCCAGCAGTTTCGACAGGGCTAATGAGCAGTTCTTC,.,TRBV27,TRBJ2-1,TRBD1
CASSEDGTDDYNEQFF,TGTGCCAGCAGTGAAGACGGGACAGACGATTACAATGAGCAGTTCTTC,.,TRBV2,TRBJ2-1,TRBD1
CASSWDSNYGYTF,TGTGCCAGTAGTTGGGACAGCAACTATGGCTACACCTTC,.,TRBV19,TRBJ1-2,TRBD1
CASIGDLINEQFF,TGTGCCAGCATCGGAGACTTGATTAATGAGCAGTTCTTC,.,TRBV12-3/TRBV12-4,TRBJ2-1,.
CASSRGVLGDNEQFF,TGTGCCAGCAGCCGGGGGGTTCTTGGGGACAATGAGCAGTTCTTC,.,TRBV7-2,TRBJ2-1,TRBD2
CASSPGSSDIQYF,TGTGCCAGCTCCCCTGGTTCTAGCGACATTCAGTACTTC,.,TRBV18,TRBJ2-4,.
CASSQDFWVRPLKETQYF,TGCGCCAGCAGCCAAGATTTTTGGGTCAGGCCCCTGAAAGAGACCCAGTACTTC,once,TRBV4-1,TRBJ2-5,.
CASSDLFSQPQHF,TGTGCCAGCAGTGATCTATTTTCTCAGCCCCAGCATTTT,.,TRBV2,TRBJ1-5,.
CASSPLAGVTGELFF,TGTGCCAGCAGCCCGCTAGCGGGAGTTACCGGGGAGCTGTTTTTT,.,TRBV7-3,TRBJ2-2,TRBD2